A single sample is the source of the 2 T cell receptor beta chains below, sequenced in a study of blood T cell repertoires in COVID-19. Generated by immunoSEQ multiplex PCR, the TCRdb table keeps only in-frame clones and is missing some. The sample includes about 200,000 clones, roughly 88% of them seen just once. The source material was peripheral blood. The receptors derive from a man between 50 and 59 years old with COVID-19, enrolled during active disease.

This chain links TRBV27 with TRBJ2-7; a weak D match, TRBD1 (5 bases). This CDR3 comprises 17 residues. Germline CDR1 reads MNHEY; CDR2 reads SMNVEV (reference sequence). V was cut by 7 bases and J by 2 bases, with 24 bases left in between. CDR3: CASTKVGLHDSTYEQYF. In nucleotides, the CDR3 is TGTGCCAGCACCAAAGTCGGCTTACACGACAGCACCTACGAGCAGTACTTC.

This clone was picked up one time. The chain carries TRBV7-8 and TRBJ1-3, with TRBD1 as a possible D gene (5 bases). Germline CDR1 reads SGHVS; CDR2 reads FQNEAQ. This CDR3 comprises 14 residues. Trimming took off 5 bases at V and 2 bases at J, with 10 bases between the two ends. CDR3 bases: TGTGCCAGCAGCCCGACGGGGGCTGGAAACACCATATATTTT. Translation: CASSPTGAGNTIYF.